The T cell receptor (beta chain) under discussion was sequenced for a study of T cells in Graves' hyperthyroidism and ophthalmopathy. Study summary: Peripheral blood collection took place at initial diagnosis, before any treatment. The study's findings and limits: The model's output predicted ophthalmopathy at a median of approximately 6.5 months prior to onset. Blood also showed most of the thyroid clonotypes that were expanded above 0.001.

On this clonotype itself: As yet, its antigen is unknown.

Any patient presenting with uncontrolled infection, other autoimmune disease, pregnancy or lactation was left out. Germline V gives CDR1 SGHNT, CDR2 YYREEE (reference sequence). The germline V and J ends were trimmed by 4 bases and 2 bases, with 12 bases remaining between them. The CDR3 consists of 15 residues. The investigators amplified TCR beta CDR3 regions from RNA transcripts. The HTBI primer set drove a first-round RT-PCR of the TCR CDR3. One entry per CDR3 protein, called by TCRdb with MiXCR from the multiplex PCR reads. The data show about half a million distinct CDR3 sequences, under 25% seen once.

The specimen sequenced was blood. The chain links TRBV5-4 to TRBJ2-2, with a possible D match to TRBD1 (6 bases). The TCR comes from a woman between 65 and 79 years old with Graves' ophthalmopathy. The CDR3, as DNA: TGTGCCAGCAGCGTCGGACAGAGTAACACCGGGGAGCTGTTTTTT. This translates into CASSVGQSNTGELFF.